The rows below give T cell receptor beta chains drawn from one sample of a study of cytomegalovirus exposure and HLA in healthy donors. Repertoires were generated with immunoSEQ multiplex PCR, while TCRdb's copy carries only in-frame clones and drops some. The sample records approximately 170,000 clones, roughly 75% being singletons. The sequencing input was PBMCs. The receptors were sampled from a man aged 30 to 45 in good health and CMV-seropositive. CDR3s include the opening cysteine and the closing phenylalanine or tryptophan. D genes are given only for firm matches. Rows may omit the clone size; those that give it use once, few, many or a size class.

j_call,d_call,v_call,clone_size,cdr3_aa,cdr3_nt
TRBJ2-7,TRBD2,TRBV9,.,CASSARASGAPYEQYF,TGTGCCAGCAGCGCGCGGGCTAGCGGAGCTCCCTACGAGCAGTACTTC
TRBJ1-4,TRBD1,TRBV6-5,.,CASSQPTGANEKLFF,TGTGCCAGCAGCCAACCAACAGGGGCTAATGAAAAACTGTTTTTT
TRBJ1-2,.,TRBV4-3,once,CASSQERASNGYTF,TGCGCCAGCAGCCAAGAGAGGGCAAGCAATGGCTACACCTTC
TRBJ2-3,TRBD2,TRBV30,.,CAWRTVIAGFGTDTQYF,TGTGCCTGGAGGACAGTCATAGCGGGATTCGGCACAGATACGCAGTATTTT
TRBJ2-3,.,TRBV9,.,CASSTLTSTDTQYF,TGTGCCAGCAGCACTCTAACTAGCACAGATACGCAGTATTTT
TRBJ1-1,.,TRBV7-9,.,CASSLAYRKGAEAFF,TGTGCCAGCAGCTTAGCGTATAGAAAGGGGGCTGAAGCTTTCTTT
TRBJ1-1,.,TRBV20-1,.,CSAPGRKAFF,TGCAGTGCACCCGGGAGGAAAGCTTTCTTT
TRBJ1-4,TRBD1,TRBV7-6,.,CASSPGRTGLYEKLFF,TGTGCCAGCAGCCCGGGCCGGACAGGGTTGTATGAAAAACTGTTTTTT
TRBJ2-5,TRBD2,TRBV30,.,CAWGTSGFQETQYF,TGTGCCTGGGGGACTAGCGGGTTTCAAGAGACCCAGTACTTC
TRBJ1-1,TRBD1,TRBV6-1,.,CASTPQGTGDPEAFF,TGTGCCAGCACCCCCCAAGGGACAGGGGATCCTGAAGCTTTCTTT
TRBJ1-4,TRBD1,TRBV10-3,.,CAIRPGTGNEKLFF,TGTGCCATCAGGCCCGGGACAGGCAATGAAAAACTGTTTTTT
TRBJ2-7,TRBD1,TRBV5-6,.,CASSFRDSPYEQYF,TGTGCCAGCAGCTTCCGGGACAGCCCCTACGAGCAGTACTTC
TRBJ1-2,TRBD1,TRBV5-4,.,CASSQTGNYGYTF,TGTGCCAGCAGCCAGACAGGGAACTATGGCTACACCTTC
TRBJ2-1,.,TRBV5-4,.,CASRPGLYNEQFF,TGTGCCAGCAGGCCCGGGTTATACAATGAGCAGTTCTTC
TRBJ2-2,.,TRBV19,.,CASSIDGTGELFF,TGTGCCAGTAGTATAGACGGCACCGGGGAGCTGTTTTTT
TRBJ1-4,.,TRBV28,.,CASSSGDGNEKLFF,TGTGCCAGCAGCTCAGGGGACGGTAATGAAAAACTGTTTTTT
TRBJ2-1,TRBD2,TRBV7-8,.,CASSLGGAGVLYNEQFF,TGTGCCAGCAGCTTAGGAGGAGCGGGAGTCCTCTACAATGAGCAGTTCTTC
TRBJ2-3,TRBD2,TRBV5-6,.,CASSPTASGSLGQYF,TGTGCCAGCAGCCCGACGGCTAGCGGGAGTCTAGGGCAGTATTTT
TRBJ1-1,TRBD1,TRBV18,once,CASSPPHRGWATEAFF,TGTGCCAGCTCACCCCCTCACAGGGGCTGGGCCACTGAAGCTTTCTTT
TRBJ1-1,TRBD1,TRBV7-2,.,CASSPRDRGEAFF,TGTGCCAGCAGCCCCCGGGACAGGGGGGAAGCTTTCTTT
TRBJ1-2,TRBD1,TRBV27,.,CASSSQVQGNYGYTF,TGTGCCAGCAGTTCCCAAGTACAGGGGAACTATGGCTACACCTTC
TRBJ2-2,.,TRBV7-2,once,CASSPTGTTNTGELFF,TGTGCCAGCAGCCCAACCGGGACAACGAACACCGGGGAGCTGTTTTTT
TRBJ1-3,.,TRBV9,.,CASSPDNASGNTIYF,TGTGCCAGCAGCCCGGACAATGCCTCTGGAAACACCATATATTTT
TRBJ1-6,.,TRBV7-9,.,CASSLRTASPLHF,TGTGCCAGCAGCTTGCGGACAGCTTCACCCCTCCACTTT
TRBJ2-1,TRBD2,TRBV25-1,.,CASSAGGYWEQFF,TGTGCCAGCAGTGCGGGGGGGTATTGGGAGCAGTTCTTC
TRBJ2-7,TRBD1,TRBV7-2,.,CASSTGPGSYEQYF,TGTGCCAGCTCGACAGGGCCCGGCTCCTACGAGCAGTACTTC
TRBJ2-3,.,TRBV5-4,.,CASSPYRDFINTQYF,TGTGCCAGCAGCCCCTACCGGGACTTTATAAATACGCAGTATTTT
TRBJ2-1,TRBD2,TRBV7-9,.,CASSPPGTSGIGNEQFF,TGTGCCAGCAGCCCCCCGGGGACTAGCGGGATCGGCAATGAGCAGTTCTTC
TRBJ2-2,TRBD2,TRBV4-3,.,CASSQDGRAAGGGTGELFF,TGCGCCAGCAGCCAAGATGGGAGGGCAGCGGGAGGAGGCACCGGGGAGCTGTTTTTT
TRBJ2-5,.,TRBV9,.,CASSVGGGQETQYF,TGTGCCAGCAGCGTAGGCGGAGGGCAAGAGACCCAGTACTTC
TRBJ1-2,.,TRBV7-9,.,CSSSLGAPVSTF,TGTTCCAGCAGCTTAGGGGCCCCGGTTTCGACCTTC
TRBJ2-1,TRBD2,TRBV4-2,.,CASSQAGLVNEQFF,TGTGCCAGCAGCCAGGCCGGACTAGTCAATGAGCAGTTCTTC
TRBJ2-5,.,TRBV5-5,.,CASSVSGTMGTQYF,TGTGCCAGCAGCGTGTCCGGGACAATGGGGACCCAGTACTTC
TRBJ1-1,.,TRBV7-9,.,CASSLGQLNTEAFF,TGTGCCAGCAGTTTGGGACAACTGAACACTGAAGCTTTCTTT
TRBJ1-1,TRBD1,TRBV10-3,.,CAIRWDRGDTEAFF,TGTGCCATCAGGTGGGACAGAGGAGACACTGAAGCTTTCTTT
TRBJ2-3,.,TRBV6-8,.,CAQISRATDTQYF,TGTGCCCAGATTTCCAGGGCCACAGATACGCAGTATTTT
TRBJ2-1,TRBD1,TRBV7-2,few,CASSYQGVDNEQFF,TGTGCCAGCAGCTACCAGGGGGTGGACAATGAGCAGTTCTTC
TRBJ1-1,TRBD1,TRBV6-6,.,CASMGQSEAFF,TGTGCCAGCATGGGACAGTCTGAAGCTTTCTTT
TRBJ2-3,.,TRBV6-5,.,CASSYSIGTDTQYF,TGTGCCAGCAGTTACTCGATAGGCACAGATACGCAGTATTTT
TRBJ1-5,.,TRBV7-9,once,CASSSSRQPQHF,TGTGCCAGCAGCTCTTCGCGTCAGCCCCAGCATTTT
TRBJ1-3,.,TRBV15,few,CATSREQQFSGNTIYF,TGTGCCACCAGCCGGGAACAGCAGTTCTCTGGAAACACCATATATTTT
TRBJ2-6,TRBD2,TRBV19,.,CASSLAGGISGANVLTF,TGTGCCAGTAGTCTAGCGGGGGGGATATCTGGGGCCAACGTCCTGACTTTC
TRBJ2-1,.,TRBV5-1,.,CASSGRSAMYNEQFF,TGCGCCAGCAGCGGGAGGTCGGCCATGTACAATGAGCAGTTCTTC
TRBJ2-5,TRBD1,TRBV5-1,.,CASSRRGQGYEETQYF,TGCGCCAGCAGCCGCCGGGGACAGGGGTACGAAGAGACCCAGTACTTC
TRBJ2-6,TRBD1,TRBV19,.,CASSQDRAGANVLTF,TGTGCCAGTAGCCAAGACAGGGCTGGGGCCAACGTCCTGACTTTC
TRBJ1-6,.,TRBV30,.,CAWSDRASPLHF,TGTGCCTGGAGTGACAGGGCATCACCCCTCCACTTT
TRBJ1-5,TRBD1,TRBV6-6,.,CASRLDRFNQPQHF,TGTGCCAGCAGATTGGACAGGTTCAATCAGCCCCAGCATTTT